A selection of T cell receptor beta chains follows, all from one sample in a study of T cell repertoires in aging, cancer and after chemotherapy. TCRdb used MiXCR to reprocess the multiplex PCR reads, holding one entry per CDR3 protein. The sample includes under 6,500 distinct CDR3 sequences, roughly 30% of them seen just once. The sequenced sample was blood. These receptors came from a human donor with a blood cancer. CDR3s include the opening cysteine and the closing phenylalanine or tryptophan. A D gene is named only where the DNA matches it firmly. Only part of the rows carry a size: once, few, many, or a class if the clone is expanded.

j_call clone_size v_call d_call cdr3_nt cdr3_aa
TRBJ2-1 few TRBV20-1 TRBD2 TGCAGTGCTAGCCCACGCGGGGTAGCGGGTGAGCAGTTCTTC CSASPRGVAGEQFF
TRBJ1-2 medium-sized TRBV29-1 . TGCAGCGGCGGATCTAACTATGGCTACACCTTC CSGGSNYGYTF
TRBJ2-1 medium-sized TRBV6-1 TRBD2 TGTGCCAGCAGTGAAGGACTAGCGGGAGGTCTTGAGCAGTTCTTC CASSEGLAGGLEQFF
TRBJ2-2 medium-sized TRBV6-1 . TGTGCCAGCAGGAGACAGGTCGACACCGGGGAGCTGTTTTTT CASRRQVDTGELFF
TRBJ1-1 . TRBV6-5 TRBD1 TGTGCCAGCAGTCAAGCCGGGACAGAGAACACTGAAGCTTTCTTT CASSQAGTENTEAFF
TRBJ1-4 medium-sized TRBV7-6 . TGTGCCAGCAGCTTAGTCCCCCCGAAGGGAACTAATGAAAAACTGTTTTTT CASSLVPPKGTNEKLFF
TRBJ1-1 medium-sized TRBV29-1 . TGCAGCGTTGACCCCAGGGGTCTGGAAGCTTTCTTT CSVDPRGLEAFF
TRBJ2-5 medium-sized TRBV27 . TGTGCCAGCAGGCTGGGGGTGGAGGAGACCCAGTACTTC CASRLGVEETQYF
TRBJ2-7 medium-sized TRBV6-6 . TGTGCCAGCAGTTCGACGGTCTCCTACGAGCAGTACTTC CASSSTVSYEQYF
TRBJ1-1 . TRBV5-4 TRBD1 TGTGCCAGCAGCTTTATGTACAGGGGAACTGAAGCTTTCTTT CASSFMYRGTEAFF
TRBJ1-6 . TRBV6-4 TRBD1 TGTGCCAGCAGTGAACAGGGGGCTAATTCACCCCTCCACTTT CASSEQGANSPLHF
TRBJ1-2 few TRBV4-2 . TGTGCCAGCAGCCAAGTCAACACTAACTATGGCTACACCTTC CASSQVNTNYGYTF
TRBJ2-3 . TRBV24-1 TRBD2 TGTGCCACCGGGGGGACTAGCGGGAGCACAGATACGCAGTATTTT CATGGTSGSTDTQYF
TRBJ2-7 once TRBV4-2 . TGTGCCAGCAGCCAAGATCCGGAAGGGGAGCAGTACTTC CASSQDPEGEQYF
TRBJ1-2 medium-sized TRBV29-1 . TGCAGCGTTGAGGGTACAGGGCGGGGTGGCTACACCTTC CSVEGTGRGGYTF
TRBJ1-3 . TRBV30 . TGTGCCTGGAGTGTGTGCAGGGCGGCTGGAAACACCATATATTTT CAWSVCRAAGNTIYF
TRBJ2-7 . TRBV5-1 . TGCGCCAGCAGCTTGAATATCGCGACTGTCGCCTACGAGCAGTACTTC CASSLNIATVAYEQYF
TRBJ1-2 . TRBV7-2 . TGTGCCAGCAGCTTAGTTTCAAACGACGCCGGAAGCTACACCTTC CASSLVSNDAGSYTF
TRBJ2-7 . TRBV28 . TGTGCCAGCACCTTCCAAAACTACGAGCAGTACTTC CASTFQNYEQYF
TRBJ2-7 . TRBV5-1 TRBD2 TGCGCCAGCAGCTTTAGCGGGTCAGGACCCTACGAGCAGTACTTC CASSFSGSGPYEQYF
TRBJ2-5 . TRBV20-1 . TGCAGTGCTTTCCAATGGGGAGAAGAGACCCAGTACTTC CSAFQWGEETQYF
TRBJ2-1 . TRBV20-1 TRBD2 TGCAGTGCTAGAGGGGGGGGTAACGGGGTTTACAATGAGCAGTTCTTC CSARGGGNGVYNEQFF
TRBJ2-1 . TRBV20-1 . TGCAGTGCCATCGACATCGCAGAGCAGTTCTTC CSAIDIAEQFF
TRBJ2-7 . TRBV11-2 . TGTGCCAGCAGCTGGGCCGGCGAGCAGTACTTC CASSWAGEQYF
TRBJ1-4 medium-sized TRBV18 . TGTGCCAGCTCACCGACAGCCGGGACTAATGAAAAACTGTTTTTT CASSPTAGTNEKLFF
TRBJ2-5 few TRBV20-1 TRBD2 TGCAGTGCTAGGGCCTTAGCGGGAGGGGGCCCGGGGGAGACCCAGTACTTC CSARALAGGGPGETQYF
TRBJ2-1 . TRBV5-6 . TGTGCCAGCAGCTTGGGGGGGACGGCGGTCAATGAGCAGTTCTTC CASSLGGTAVNEQFF
TRBJ2-6 . TRBV4-2 . TGTGCCAGCAGCCAAGAATGGACCTCTGGGGCCAACGTCCTGACTTTC CASSQEWTSGANVLTF
TRBJ2-4 medium-sized TRBV18 . TGTGCCAGCTCTCCGAGGGGGGAGGCCAAAAACATTCAGTACTTC CASSPRGEAKNIQYF
TRBJ2-5 . TRBV5-6 . TGTGCCAGCAGCCCCAACTGGCGGGGCCAAGAGACCCAGTACTTC CASSPNWRGQETQYF
TRBJ2-5 few TRBV7-9 TRBD2 TGTGCCAGCAGCTTAACCCCGGGACTAGGTGACGGGACCCAGTACTTC CASSLTPGLGDGTQYF
TRBJ1-1 . TRBV18 . TGTGCCAGCTCACCATTAGGGCAGATTCCGGCTAACACTGAAGCTTTCTTT CASSPLGQIPANTEAFF
TRBJ1-5 . TRBV29-1 . TGCAGCGTTGGATGGAGGGGTTCTCAGCCCCAGCATTTT CSVGWRGSQPQHF
TRBJ1-3 few TRBV19 . TGTGCCAGTAGCCATCGATCGACGGGAGTTGAGGGAAACACCATATATTTT CASSHRSTGVEGNTIYF
TRBJ2-7 few TRBV24-1 TRBD2 TGTGCCACCAGTGATTCTGGCGGGAGAATCGAGCAGTACTTC CATSDSGGRIEQYF
TRBJ2-3 medium-sized TRBV15 . TGTGCCACCAGCAGAGGGGACACAAGCACAGATACGCAGTATTTT CATSRGDTSTDTQYF
TRBJ1-5 . TRBV19 TRBD1 TGTGCCAGCAGGGACAGGGGAAATCAGCCCCAGCATTTT CASRDRGNQPQHF
TRBJ2-7 few TRBV7-2 . TGTGCCAGCAGCGCCGACAGGTTCTACGAGCAGTACTTC CASSADRFYEQYF
TRBJ2-7 few TRBV30 . TGTGCCTGGAGTGTTGGGACCTCCATCTCCTACGAGCAGTACTTC CAWSVGTSISYEQYF
TRBJ2-7 . TRBV30 TRBD1 TGTGCCTCAGGACAGGTGAGCTACGAGCAGTACTTC CASGQVSYEQYF
TRBJ2-3 . TRBV7-2 TRBD1 TGTGCTAGCAGCCCAGGGACAGGTTACACAGATACGCAGTATTTT CASSPGTGYTDTQYF
TRBJ2-3 . TRBV12-5 TRBD2 TGTGCTAGTGGTTTGGGAGCGGGAGGAAGGGCAGATACGCAATATTTT CASGLGAGGRADTQYF
TRBJ1-1 . TRBV15 TRBD1 TGTGCCACCAGCCAAGGGGGCGAGGACACTGAAGCTTTCTTT CATSQGGEDTEAFF
TRBJ2-7 few TRBV24-1 TRBD1 TGTGCCACCAGTGATGAACAGGGGGCCGAGCAGTACTTC CATSDEQGAEQYF
TRBJ2-7 few TRBV20-1 . TGCAGTGCTAGACCAGGGGAACCTTCCTACGAGCAGTACTTC CSARPGEPSYEQYF
TRBJ2-2 . TRBV7-6 . TGTGCCAGCAGCTTAGGTCTAAGAGGGACCGGGGAGCTGTTTTTT CASSLGLRGTGELFF
TRBJ2-7 . TRBV6-1 TRBD1 TGTGCCAGCAGTGAATATCGCGAAGGGGGCAGCGAGCAGTACTTC CASSEYREGGSEQYF